This paragraph covers one T cell receptor (beta chain) sequence. No antigen is known for it. Relapse was seen in all patients after autologous stem cell transplantation, and brentuximab vedotin exposure was variable. Classifying best responses yielded complete response, partial response or progressive disease. The data derive from a study of PD-1 blockade in classical Hodgkin lymphoma. General study points: CD4+ TCR diversity rose significantly by C4D1, and CD8+ TCR diversity did not. Those patients who began receiving nivolumab less than 1 year after ASCT had lower diversity, and they were excluded. TCR diversity at baseline was reported to be reduced in newly diagnosed patients relative to healthy donors.

The table came from immunoSEQ multiplex PCR; TCRdb's copy has only in-frame clones and leaves some out. The repertoire has 20,000 to 25,000 clones, roughly 77% of them found once; the top ten carry roughly a sixth. The source of this sequence is a human donor with classical Hodgkin lymphoma. The sequencing here drew on peripheral blood mononuclear cells (PBMCs), taken before the second cycle of nivolumab.

DNA for the CDR3: TGTGCCAGCAGCCTCCGGGACAGGGGCAATGAGCAGTTCTTC. Encoded protein: CASSLRDRGNEQFF. The V call is TRBV7-6, the J call TRBJ2-1, with 10 bases that match TRBD1. From germline, CDR1 is SGHVS and CDR2 FNYEAQ. Trimming took 5 bases from V and 6 from J; bases not matched to a gene: 4. The CDR3 consists of 14 residues.